One and the same sample provided the 25 T cell receptor beta chains below, sequenced in a study of blood T cell repertoires in COVID-19. Using immunoSEQ multiplex PCR, the repertoire was profiled, and TCRdb retains in-frame clones only, with some absent. The repertoire holds around 250,000 clones, with about 85% as singletons. Sequenced: PBMCs or T cells enriched from blood (not recorded which). All receptors come from a woman aged 45-65 years who had been exposed to COVID-19.

The rearrangement uses TRBV7-2 and TRBJ1-2; a weak D match, TRBD1 (5 bases). V was clipped by 1 base and J by 5 bases, with 14 bases between them. The CDR3 length is 15 residues. From germline, CDR1 is SGHTA and CDR2 FQGNSA. The DNA of the CDR3 is TGTGCCAGCAGCTTAGGTCAGGGAGGGAGATATGGCTACACCTTC. Its protein product is CASSLGQGGRYGYTF.

The chain carries TRBV5-6 and TRBJ1-2; D unclear. Germline-derived CDR1 and CDR2 are SGHDT and YYEEEE. Trimming stripped 3 bases from V and 5 bases from J, with 20 bases between. CDR3 length equals 16 residues. This CDR3 reads CASSSKRGTRRYGYTF. The CDR3 nucleotides read TGTGCCAGCAGCTCGAAACGGGGTACAAGAAGGTATGGCTACACCTTC.

This clone has more than one count but fewer than ten. The chain has TRBV12-3 or TRBV12-4 and TRBJ1-2; TRBD1 matches 7 bases. V lost 6 bases, J lost 5 bases, and 6 bases stayed unmatched. The CDR3 runs 13 residues. The chain's CDR3 is CASRPGTAYGYTF. The CDR3, as DNA: TGTGCCAGCAGACCTGGGACAGCATATGGCTACACCTTC.

The chain joins TRBV2 to TRBJ2-5, with unresolved D. Germline V gene data show CDR1 as SNHLY and CDR2 as FYNNEI. V lost 4 bases and J 5 bases, leaving 8 bases between the germline ends. The length of the CDR3 is 12 residues. DNA for the CDR3: TGTGCCAGCAGTGCGCAGAGGGAGACCCAGTACTTC. Protein sequence: CASSAQRETQYF.

In DNA, the CDR3 is TGCGCCAGCAGCTTGGCCGTAGTAGCGGGGGCCACAGATACGCAGTATTTT. Translation: CASSLAVVAGATDTQYF. This sequence joins TRBV5-1 and TRBJ2-3; 9 positions match TRBD2. Germline V gene sequence: CDR1 SGHRS, CDR2 YFSETQ. The CDR3 runs to 17 residues. The J segment lost 2 bases and the V segment lost 0 bases, leaving 7 bases of the junction unmatched.

This chain joins TRBV11-2 and TRBJ1-5, with no clear D. V was clipped by 0 bases and J by 6 bases, with 3 bases between them. Germline V CDR1 and CDR2: SGHAT, FQNNGV. The length of the CDR3 is 12 residues. The CDR3 bases are TGTGCCAGCAGCTTAGAGGCTCAGCCCCAGCATTTT. Its translation is CASSLEAQPQHF.

This chain connects TRBV9 to TRBJ2-2; a possible D gene is TRBD1 (7 bases). CDR1 is SGDLS and CDR2 is YYNGEE in the germline V gene. CDR3 size: 14 residues. V was cut by 4 bases and J by 3 bases, with 10 bases left in between. As DNA, the CDR3 is TGTGCCAGCAGCCCCAGGGGGGACACCGGGGAGCTGTTTTTT. It specifies CASSPRGDTGELFF.

V is TRBV21-1 and J is TRBJ2-1; the table gives TRBD1 as D, unverified against the DNA. TRBV21-1 is flagged as a pseudogene. This CDR3 contains 15 residues. CDR3 sequence: CASSNLTDSYNEQFF. The DNA of the CDR3 is TGTGCCAGCAGCAACCTCACAGACTCCTACAATGAGCAGTTCTTC.

The V and J genes are TRBV14 and TRBJ1-1; the match to TRBD1 covers 7 bases. The CDR3 has 15 amino acids. With V trimmed by 4 bases and J by 1 base, 6 bases remained unmatched. Germline assignment: CDR1 SGHDN and CDR2 FVKESK. The chain's CDR3 is CASSLTGAANTEAFF. CDR3 nucleotides: TGTGCCAGCAGCCTCACAGGGGCCGCGAACACTGAAGCTTTCTTT. Full variable domain (remainder filled in from reference TRBV14 and TRBJ1-1): EAGVTQFPSHSVIEKGQTVTLRCDPISGHDNLYWYRRVMGKEIKFLLHFVKESKQDESGMPNNRFLAERTGGTYSTLKVQPAELEDSGVYFCASSLTGAANTEAFFGQGTRLTVV.

The count of this clone is one. The rearrangement joins TRBV6-1 to TRBJ1-2; D possibly corresponds to TRBD1 (6 bases). The CDR3 sequence is 14 residues long. Germline-derived CDR1 and CDR2 are MNHNS and SASEGT. V dropped 3 bases and J dropped 3 bases, with 11 bases sitting between them. This CDR3 reads CASSEAGGYYGYTF. As DNA, the CDR3 is TGTGCCAGCAGTGAGGCGGGGGGCTACTATGGCTACACCTTC.

This clone was recorded only once. V usage is TRBV27 and J usage is TRBJ1-2; 7 positions agree with TRBD1. With V trimmed by 6 bases and J by 8 bases, 9 bases remained unmatched. This CDR3 region has 13 residues. CDR1 MNHEY and CDR2 SMNVEV come from the germline V gene (reference sequence). The CDR3 DNA reads TGTGCCAGCAGGACCGACAGGGCCCGCGGCTACACCTTC. This encodes CASRTDRARGYTF.

The chain employs TRBV20-1 and TRBJ1-2; D ambiguous. CDR3 size: 11 residues. CDR1 is DFQATT, CDR2 SNEGSKA, per germline (reference sequence). V was trimmed by 6 bases and J by 5 bases, leaving 10 bases between them. This CDR3 reads CSARTEYGYTF. CDR3 sequence (DNA): TGCAGTGCCCGGACTGAGTATGGCTACACCTTC.

The DNA for the CDR3 is TGTGCCAGCAGCTTGAATGGGGGCGGGAGGGCTGAAGCTTTCTTT. It is translated as CASSLNGGGRAEAFF. The rearrangement uses TRBV5-5 and TRBJ1-1; maybe TRBD1 (6 bases). CDR1 is SGHKS, CDR2 YYEKEE, per germline (reference sequence). V was shortened by 1 base and J by 6 bases, with 16 bases between the two germline ends. The CDR3 is made up of 15 amino acids.

CDR3 in amino acids: CAWRGTGRNTIYF. The CDR3 coding sequence is TGTGCCTGGAGAGGGACAGGGAGAAACACCATATATTTT. V usage is TRBV30 and J usage is TRBJ1-3; 9 nucleotides line up with TRBD1. Germline loops: CDR1 GTSNPN, CDR2 SVGIG (reference sequence). The CDR3 covers 13 residues. Unmatched junction bases numbered 2, after V lost 3 bases and J lost 5 bases.

This clone showed up just a few times. The chain employs TRBV4-1 and TRBJ1-2, with D possibly being TRBD1 (5 bases). Trimming removed 0 bases from V and 4 bases from J, with 15 bases in between. The CDR3 runs to 16 residues. The V gene's germline CDR1 is MGHRA and CDR2 YSYEKL. Written as DNA, the CDR3 is TGCGCCAGCAGCCAAGATCTGGCAGGGACTCCCTATGGCTACACCTTC. It is translated as CASSQDLAGTPYGYTF.

The CDR3 bases are TGCGCCAGCAGCTTGGCCGGTAGGGGCGAAGCTTTCTTT. It yields the protein CASSLAGRGEAFF. The rearrangement uses TRBV5-1 and TRBJ1-1; the D gene is possibly TRBD1 (5 bases). Germline V gives CDR1 SGHRS, CDR2 YFSETQ. The CDR3 totals 13 residues. Trimming cost V 0 bases and J 8 bases, with 11 bases left between them.

This chain links TRBV5-1 with TRBJ1-2, with 12 bases matching TRBD1. The CDR3 spans 15 residues. Per germline, CDR1 SGHRS and CDR2 YFSETQ. The J segment lost 2 bases and the V segment lost 4 bases, leaving 3 bases of the junction unmatched. The CDR3 protein is CASSPGTGGNYGYTF. Here the CDR3 DNA reads TGCGCCAGCAGCCCCGGGACAGGGGGCAACTATGGCTACACCTTC.

J is TRBJ2-5 and V is TRBV18, with 7 bases matching TRBD2. J gave up 1 base and V 7 bases, and 6 bases lay outside the gene matches. CDR3 length: 14 residues. Germline CDR1 reads KGHSH; CDR2 reads LQKENI. The CDR3 bases are TGTGCCAGCTTTTCCGGGGGGACCCAAGAGACCCAGTACTTC. It codes for CASFSGGTQETQYF. Full variable domain (missing parts from reference TRBV18 and TRBJ2-5): NAGVMQNPRHLVRRRGQEARLRCSPMKGHSHVYWYRQLPEEGLKFMVYLQKENIIDESGMPKERFSAEFPKEGPSILRIQQVVRGDSAAYFCASFSGGTQETQYFGPGTRLLVL.

The chain has TRBV6-1 and TRBJ2-7, with TRBD2 as a possible D gene (5 bases). Between the trimmed V and J ends, which lost 3 bases and 1 base, there was a span of 13 bases. The CDR3 has 15 amino acids. Germline V gene data show CDR1 as MNHNS and CDR2 as SASEGT. CDR3 DNA: TGTGCCAGCAGTGAGGGTAGCGTTCTGTCCTACGAGCAGTACTTC. Its protein is CASSEGSVLSYEQYF.

This sequence joins TRBV7-9 and TRBJ2-3, with D unresolved. The CDR3 is 14 residues long. The germline V gene encodes CDR1 SEHNR and CDR2 FQNEAQ (reference sequence). The V gene lost 7 bases and the J gene lost 2 bases, with 13 bases spanning the gap. CDR3 DNA sequence: TGTGCCAGCACCTCCCAGGCCTACACAGATACGCAGTATTTT. Its translation is CASTSQAYTDTQYF.

CDR3 loop: CASGGLAGGNEQFF. The CDR3 nucleotides read TGTGCCAGCGGCGGACTAGCGGGGGGCAATGAGCAGTTCTTC. The J gene is TRBJ2-1, the V gene TRBV3-1 (or the pseudogene TRBV3-2); TRBD2 matches at 14 bases. The CDR3 covers 14 residues. The V gene's germline CDR1 is LGHDT and CDR2 YNNKEL (reference sequence). Germline trimming cut 8 bases from V and 6 bases from J; bases unmatched to any gene: 3.

This clone was observed many times. V gene TRBV19 combines with J gene TRBJ1-1; 7 nucleotides match TRBD1. The V gene end was trimmed by 7 bases and the J gene end by 5 bases; junction bases not matched to a gene: 16. This CDR3 comprises 16 residues. CDR1 and CDR2 from the germline V gene are LNHDA and SQIVND (reference sequence). Here the CDR3 reads CASMRGQLKRSTEAFF. CDR3 sequence (DNA): TGTGCCAGTATGAGGGGGCAGCTCAAGCGGAGTACTGAAGCTTTCTTT.

A single count supports this clone. The gene calls are TRBV4-3 and TRBJ1-5; D possibly corresponds to TRBD1 (5 bases). The V gene lost 0 bases and the J gene lost 5 bases, with 11 bases spanning the gap. This CDR3 has 15 residues. Germline lookup yields CDR1 LGHNA and CDR2 YSLEER. The CDR3 is CASSQDAGLDQPQHF. The DNA of the CDR3 is TGCGCCAGCAGCCAAGACGCAGGGTTGGATCAGCCCCAGCATTTT.

J is TRBJ1-5 and V is TRBV10-3; D uncertain. The germline V gene encodes CDR1 ENHRY and CDR2 SYGVKD. The CDR3 is 14 amino acids. V lost 2 bases and J lost 6, with 11 bases in between. CDR3 in DNA: TGTGCCATCAGTGAGGGTGGAGGAAGTCAGCCCCAGCATTTT. This translates into CAISEGGGSQPQHF.

The J gene is TRBJ1-1, the V gene TRBV5-8; D not resolved. V dropped 0 bases and J dropped 0 bases, with 9 bases sitting between them. Per the germline V gene, CDR1 is SGHTS and CDR2 is YDEGEE. This CDR3 has 15 residues. CDR3 protein: CASSLGASLNTEAFF. The CDR3 DNA follows: TGTGCCAGCAGCTTGGGGGCCAGCTTGAACACTGAAGCTTTCTTT.